Listed below are T cell receptor beta chains from one sample, sequenced in a study of blood T cell repertoires in COVID-19. Some clones are missing from TCRdb's copy, which holds only in-frame ones; the method was immunoSEQ multiplex PCR. The sample holds fewer than 350,000 clones; about nine tenths are singletons and the top ten take roughly 5.3%. The sequencing input was PBMCs or T cells enriched from blood (not recorded which). These receptors all come from a man aged 55 to 70 who had recovered from COVID-19. The CDR3 runs from the conserved cysteine through the conserved F or W. The D gene is left open where the match is weak. The size entry is marked missing in some rows and otherwise reads once, few, many or a size class.

D gene	clone size	V gene	J gene	CDR3 protein	CDR3 DNA
NA	NA	TRBV4-3	TRBJ2-5	CASSQGLAGSGAQYF	TGCGCCAGCAGCCAAGGGCTGGCGGGGAGTGGGGCCCAGTACTTC
TRBD1	NA	TRBV5-1	TRBJ1-2	CASSLGGDSYGYTF	TGCGCCAGCAGCTTGGGTGGGGACAGCTATGGCTACACCTTC
NA	NA	TRBV12-3/TRBV12-4	TRBJ1-5	CASTQTANQPQHF	TGTGCCAGCACCCAGACAGCTAATCAGCCCCAGCATTTT
TRBD1	NA	TRBV10-3	TRBJ1-2	CAISINPGQGTANYGYTF	TGTGCCATCAGTATAAACCCGGGACAGGGAACCGCTAACTATGGCTACACCTTC
TRBD1	NA	TRBV15	TRBJ2-7	CATSTRQGANYEQYF	TGTGCCACCAGCACCAGACAGGGGGCGAACTACGAGCAGTACTTC
NA	NA	TRBV19	TRBJ1-5	CASRITGSFQPQHF	TGTGCCAGTAGGATAACAGGGAGTTTTCAGCCCCAGCATTTT
NA	NA	TRBV3-1/TRBV3-2	TRBJ2-1	CASSPLIAYRSYNEQFF	TGTGCCAGCAGCCCCTTGATAGCGTATCGCTCCTACAATGAGCAGTTCTTC
TRBD1	NA	TRBV18	TRBJ2-1	CASSRGTGAHASGPYNEQFF	TGTGCCAGCTCCCGCGGGACAGGGGCACACGCTAGCGGTCCCTACAATGAGCAGTTCTTC
NA	NA	TRBV2	TRBJ1-4	CASDRQRTNEKLFF	TGTGCCAGCGACCGACAGAGAACTAATGAAAAACTGTTTTTT
NA	few	TRBV20-1	TRBJ1-4	CSAGLGLFF	TGCAGTGCTGGCCTAGGACTGTTTTTT
NA	NA	TRBV12-5	TRBJ1-5	CASGLEGDQPQHF	TGTGCTAGTGGCCTTGAGGGCGATCAGCCCCAGCATTTT
TRBD1	NA	TRBV19	TRBJ2-7	CASTSSSGTGVFGQYF	TGTGCCAGTACCTCCTCATCGGGGACAGGGGTCTTTGGGCAGTACTTC
NA	NA	TRBV7-2	TRBJ2-2	CASSFRTENTGELFF	TGTGCCAGCAGCTTCCGTACAGAAAACACCGGGGAGCTGTTTTTT
TRBD2	once	TRBV6-5	TRBJ2-3	CASSFSGTSTDTQYF	TGTGCCAGCAGCTTTAGCGGGACCAGCACAGATACGCAGTATTTT
NA	NA	TRBV12-3/TRBV12-4	TRBJ1-5	CASSIGGGQPQHF	TGTGCCAGCAGTATAGGTGGCGGTCAGCCCCAGCATTTT
NA	NA	TRBV18	TRBJ1-2	CASSPPSLTANYGYTF	TGTGCCAGCTCACCACCCTCCTTGACAGCAAACTATGGCTACACCTTC
TRBD2	NA	TRBV28	TRBJ2-7	CASSPSRGKRGTYEQYF	TGTGCCAGCAGCCCATCTCGGGGGAAGCGGGGGACCTACGAGCAGTACTTC
TRBD2	NA	TRBV2	TRBJ2-1	CASSELAGVNYNEQFF	TGTGCCAGCAGTGAACTAGCGGGAGTAAACTACAATGAGCAGTTCTTC
TRBD2	NA	TRBV4-1	TRBJ2-3	CASSRERETDTQYF	TGCGCCAGCAGCCGAGAGCGGGAGACAGATACGCAGTATTTT
TRBD1	NA	TRBV2	TRBJ1-6	CATRTRDRGLGLSPLHF	TGTGCCACCCGAACCCGGGACAGGGGACTTGGATTGTCACCCCTCCACTTT
NA	NA	TRBV9	TRBJ2-1	CASSVVGRGKLNEQFF	TGTGCCAGCAGCGTAGTTGGGCGGGGAAAGCTCAATGAGCAGTTCTTC
TRBD1	NA	TRBV6-2/TRBV6-3	TRBJ2-1	CASSQQGSSYNEQFF	TGTGCCAGCAGTCAACAGGGGAGCTCCTACAATGAGCAGTTCTTC
TRBD1	NA	TRBV11-3	TRBJ2-1	CASSLGDRPDNEQFF	TGTGCCAGCAGCTTAGGGGACAGGCCCGACAATGAGCAGTTCTTC
TRBD1	NA	TRBV5-6	TRBJ1-4	CATKRQGLNEKLFF	TGTGCCACAAAAAGACAGGGTCTTAATGAAAAACTGTTTTTT
NA	NA	TRBV19	TRBJ1-2	CASSWDRDSLRGYTF	TGTGCCAGTAGTTGGGACCGGGACTCATTGCGCGGCTACACCTTC
TRBD1	NA	TRBV6-5	TRBJ2-7	CASSSRTGSYEQYF	TGTGCCAGCAGTTCCCGGACAGGTTCCTACGAGCAGTACTTC
NA	NA	TRBV11-2	TRBJ1-4	CASSFSTFNEKLFF	TGTGCCAGCAGCTTCTCGACATTTAATGAAAAACTGTTTTTT
NA	NA	TRBV5-6	TRBJ2-7	CASSLSGLLEQYF	TGTGCCAGCAGCTTGTCAGGGTTGTTGGAGCAGTACTTC
NA	NA	TRBV27	TRBJ1-5	CASSLSRVSNQPQHF	TGTGCCAGCAGTTTATCGAGAGTTAGCAATCAGCCCCAGCATTTT
NA	NA	TRBV21-1	TRBJ2-7	CASSKGGGRRYEQYF	TGTGCCAGCAGCAAGGGGGGGGGCCGGAGGTACGAGCAGTACTTC
NA	NA	TRBV5-4	TRBJ2-7	CASSSGVMGEQYF	TGTGCCAGCAGTTCAGGGGTTATGGGCGAGCAGTACTTC
TRBD1	NA	TRBV27	TRBJ1-5	CASSSGQGYQPQHF	TGTGCCAGCAGTTCTGGACAGGGGTATCAGCCCCAGCATTTT
NA	NA	TRBV29-1	TRBJ1-1	CSVGGQLNTEAFF	TGCAGCGTGGGGGGGCAGTTGAACACTGAAGCTTTCTTT
NA	NA	TRBV4-2	TRBJ2-5	CASSQEFERSETQYF	TGTGCCAGCAGCCAAGAATTCGAGCGGTCAGAGACCCAGTACTTC
NA	once	TRBV6-2/TRBV6-3	TRBJ1-2	CASSFVEQGTYGYTF	TGTGCCAGCAGTTTCGTCGAACAGGGCACCTATGGCTACACCTTC
TRBD1	NA	TRBV10-1	TRBJ1-1	CASRLDRAGEAFF	TGCGCCAGCAGGCTCGACAGGGCGGGTGAAGCTTTCTTT
TRBD2	NA	TRBV4-3	TRBJ2-1	CASSQEIAGSEGNNEQFF	TGCGCCAGCAGCCAAGAAATAGCGGGGTCTGAGGGCAACAATGAGCAGTTCTTC
NA	NA	TRBV27	TRBJ2-7	CASSSLRGSTYEQYF	TGTGCCAGCAGTTCCCTCAGGGGCTCTACCTACGAGCAGTACTTC
NA	NA	TRBV5-1	TRBJ1-1	CASSLAGDAATEAFF	TGCGCCAGCAGCTTGGCCGGTGACGCGGCCACTGAAGCTTTCTTT
TRBD2	NA	TRBV13	TRBJ2-1	CASSTTSGRVGEQFF	TGTGCCAGCAGCACCACTAGCGGGAGGGTGGGTGAGCAGTTCTTC
TRBD2	NA	TRBV9	TRBJ2-1	CASSVDSGSYNEQFF	TGTGCCAGCAGCGTAGATAGCGGGAGTTACAATGAGCAGTTCTTC
TRBD1	NA	TRBV30	TRBJ1-6	CAWTGQGNSPLHF	TGTGCCTGGACGGGACAGGGGAATTCACCCCTCCACTTT
TRBD2	NA	TRBV29-1	TRBJ2-1	CSVGTSGRDEQFF	TGCAGCGTTGGGACTAGCGGGAGGGATGAGCAGTTCTTC
TRBD1	few	TRBV7-2	TRBJ2-7	CASRETGASYEQYF	TGTGCCAGCAGGGAAACAGGGGCCTCCTACGAGCAGTACTTC
NA	NA	TRBV7-9	TRBJ2-5	CASSLPTRRSETQYF	TGTGCCAGCAGCCTCCCGACGAGGAGGTCCGAGACCCAGTACTTC
TRBD1	once	TRBV29-1	TRBJ1-2	CSVELSGQGYGYTF	TGCAGCGTTGAACTGAGTGGACAGGGATACGGCTACACCTTC
NA	NA	TRBV7-6	TRBJ1-1	CASSPNRNTEAFF	TGTGCCAGCAGCCCGAACAGGAACACTGAAGCTTTCTTT
NA	NA	TRBV2	TRBJ2-5	CASSENSPETQYF	TGTGCCAGCAGTGAAAACAGTCCAGAGACCCAGTACTTC
TRBD1	NA	TRBV7-9	TRBJ1-2	CASSSRTGYGYTF	TGTGCCAGCAGTTCACGGACAGGCTATGGCTACACCTTC
TRBD2	once	TRBV6-6	TRBJ2-4	CASSFLAGAPSRAKNIQYF	TGTGCCAGCAGCTTCTTAGCGGGAGCGCCCTCAAGAGCCAAAAACATTCAGTACTTC
NA	NA	TRBV30	TRBJ2-1	CAWSIGGNSYNEQFF	TGTGCCTGGAGCATCGGCGGGAACTCCTACAATGAGCAGTTCTTC
NA	NA	TRBV5-1	TRBJ1-2	CASSGQGWGYTF	TGCGCCAGCAGTGGGCAGGGATGGGGCTACACCTTC
TRBD2	once	TRBV11-1	TRBJ2-1	CASRLAGGPREQFF	TGTGCCAGCCGACTAGCGGGAGGGCCTCGGGAGCAGTTCTTC
NA	NA	TRBV5-1	TRBJ2-5	CASSLPPREETQYF	TGCGCCAGCAGCTTGCCCCCCCGGGAAGAGACCCAGTACTTC
TRBD2	NA	TRBV5-1	TRBJ2-1	CASSPGTSGYNEQFF	TGCGCCAGCAGCCCCGGGACTAGCGGATACAATGAGCAGTTCTTC
TRBD1	NA	TRBV27	TRBJ1-4	CASSLSDRPNEKLFF	TGTGCCAGCAGTTTATCGGACAGGCCTAATGAAAAACTGTTTTTT
NA	few	TRBV9	TRBJ1-3	CASSVETGRNTIYF	TGTGCCAGCAGCGTAGAAACGGGAAGAAACACCATATATTTT
NA	once	TRBV5-6	TRBJ1-6	CASSPPGVDSPLHF	TGTGCCAGCAGCCCCCCGGGTGTGGATTCACCCCTCCACTTT